Shown below are 13 T cell receptor beta chains from a single sample sequenced in a study of T cells in Graves' hyperthyroidism and ophthalmopathy (dated by TCRdb to about 2019). Libraries were constructed by multiplex PCR. Instrument used: Illumina HiSeq 2000. TCR beta CDR3 regions were amplified from RNA transcripts. A first-round RT-PCR of the TCR CDR3 used the HTBI primer set with the Qiagen OneStep RT-PCR kit. TCRdb redid the processing of the public reads, applying fastp at Q25 and MiXCR, and retained in-frame beta chains. A single entry per CDR3 protein holds the most common genes and DNA from its merged rows. This sample lists 250,000 to 300,000 distinct CDR3 sequences; approximately 15% were detected once. Around 61% of the sample rests with the top ten. Sequencing was carried out using blood. These receptors originate from a woman aged 55-70 years with Graves' ophthalmopathy.

This clonotype showed up many times. The genes are TRBV2 and TRBJ1-1; weak D call: TRBD1 (5 bases). The length of the CDR3 is 16 residues. CDR1 and CDR2 (germline): SNHLY, FYNNEI. Trimming cost V 3 bases and J 4 bases, with 18 bases left between them. The CDR3 sequence: CASSDEGWVASTEAFF. The CDR3 coding sequence is TGTGCCAGCAGTGACGAGGGGTGGGTGGCGAGCACTGAAGCTTTCTTT.

This clonotype came up many times. The chain combines TRBV20-1 with TRBJ2-6; 8 bases align to TRBD1. CDR1 and CDR2 (germline): DFQATT, SNEGSKA (reference sequence). V was pared by 0 bases and J by 1 base, with 8 bases of the junction left unmatched. The CDR3 has 18 amino acids. Written as DNA, the CDR3 is TGCAGTGCTAGAGATAACAGACAGGGGAATTCTGGGGCCAACGTCCTGACTTTC. Translation: CSARDNRQGNSGANVLTF.

There are many counts of this clonotype. The V gene is TRBV20-1, the J gene TRBJ2-1; tentative D call: TRBD2 (5 bases). There are 14 residues in the CDR3. Trimming pared 0 bases from V and 10 bases from J, leaving 16 bases between. Germline values: CDR1 DFQATT, CDR2 SNEGSKA (reference sequence). CDR3 loop: CSARDTRVAKEQFF. CDR3 sequence (DNA): TGCAGTGCTAGAGATACGAGGGTAGCGAAGGAGCAGTTCTTC.

There are many counts of this clonotype. The chain couples TRBV12-3 or TRBV12-4 to TRBJ1-1, with D possibly being TRBD1 (5 bases). This CDR3 has 11 residues. V was shortened by 2 bases and J by 11 bases, with 9 bases between the two germline ends. The CDR3 protein is CASSLRGTAFF. The CDR3 region has the DNA TGTGCCAGCAGTTTAAGGGGTACGGCTTTCTTT.

This chain uses TRBV5-5 with TRBJ2-3; 12 bases fit TRBD1. The CDR3 is 19 amino acids. Trimming cost V 5 bases and J 1 base; bases outside gene matches: 14. In germline, CDR1 is SGHKS, CDR2 YYEKEE (reference sequence). CDR3 sequence: CASSSLGGQGASGTDTQYF. Here the CDR3 DNA reads TGTGCCAGCAGTTCATTGGGGGGACAGGGGGCTTCCGGCACAGATACGCAGTATTTT. Drawing the rest from reference TRBV5-5 and TRBJ2-3, the complete variable domain is DAGVTQSPTHLIKTRGQQVTLRCSPISGHKSVSWYQQVLGQGPQFIFQYYEKEERGRGNFPDRFSARQFPNYSSELNVNALLLGDSALYLCASSSLGGQGASGTDTQYFGPGTRLTVL.

This clonotype was recorded many times. One end of the junction fails to match germline, which may point to a read error. The chain has TRBV5-1 and TRBJ2-1; TRBD1 aligns across 7 bases. The CDR3 sequence is 15 residues long. Germline values: CDR1 SGHRS, CDR2 YFSETQ. Here the CDR3 reads CASRLVLQGKDEQFF. The CDR3 nucleotides are TGCGCCAGCAGATTGGTCTTACAGGGGAAGGATGAGCAGTTCTTC.

Remarks on this clonotype: A much bigger clone sits one base away, suggesting this may be a read error. The CDR3 loop reads CSARLHSEDQPRHF. DNA of the CDR3: TGCAGTGCTAGACTCCATAGTGAGGATCAGCCCCGGCATTTT. The chain employs TRBV20-1 and TRBJ1-5; D gene ambiguous. CDR1 is DFQATT and CDR2 is SNEGSKA in the germline V gene (reference sequence). The CDR3 has 14 residues.

This clonotype was counted ten times or more. The chain links TRBV10-3 to TRBJ2-7, with D perhaps TRBD2 (6 bases). The V end lost 8 bases, the J end lost 5 bases, and 16 bases lay between the germline ends. The length of the CDR3 is 13 residues. The germline gives CDR1 ENHRY, CDR2 SYGVKD. This CDR3 is CAIRDFTSHEQYF. CDR3 bases: TGTGCCATCCGGGACTTCACATCCCACGAGCAGTACTTC.

In the case of this clonotype: Possible read error: a much larger clone is one base away. This chain connects TRBV28 to TRBJ1-5, with D possibly TRBD1 on 5 matching bases. V lost 2 bases to trimming and J lost 1 base, with 15 bases between them. Per the germline V gene, CDR1 is MDHEN and CDR2 is SYDVKM. This CDR3 has 17 amino acids. This chain's CDR3 is CASSLGGPLFSNQPQHF. In DNA, the CDR3 is TGTGCCAGCAGTTTAGGGGGACCCCTCTTCAGCAATCAGCCCCAGCATTTT.

This clonotype was detected ten times or more. The chain employs TRBV6-6 and TRBJ1-4; D is perhaps TRBD1 (6 bases). From germline, CDR1 is MNHNY and CDR2 SVGAGI (reference sequence). The CDR3 is 18 amino acids. The V and J ends lost 3 bases and 0 bases respectively, with 17 bases between them. CDR3 amino acids: CASSYLPGHRATNEKLFF. The CDR3 DNA is TGTGCCAGCAGTTATCTCCCGGGACATCGCGCAACTAATGAAAAACTGTTTTTT.

The V and J genes are TRBV5-1 and TRBJ2-7; D tentatively reads TRBD1 or TRBD2 (5 bases each). The V gene lost 0 bases and the J gene lost 5 bases, with 12 bases spanning the gap. This CDR3 spans 14 amino acids. CDR1 SGHRS and CDR2 YFSETQ come from the germline V gene. CDR3: CASSLGRETHEQYF. Written as DNA, the CDR3 is TGCGCCAGCAGCTTGGGCAGGGAGACCCACGAGCAGTACTTC.

Only one count was recorded for this clonotype. This may stem from a read error, because a much larger clone lies one nucleotide away. The rearrangement uses TRBV9 and TRBJ2-2; D remains unclear. The CDR3 has 13 amino acids. The germline gives CDR1 SGDLS, CDR2 YYNGEE. Trimming shortened V by 7 bases and J by 4 bases, and 11 bases separated the two germline ends. The CDR3 DNA sequence: TGTGCCAGCGGGGTAAAGGCCACCGGGGAGCTGTTTTTT. The encoded protein is CASGVKATGELFF.

This clonotype came up many times. The chain combines TRBV5-1 with TRBJ1-6; a possible D gene is TRBD1 (6 bases). The CDR3 contains 19 residues. Germline CDR1 SGHRS, CDR2 YFSETQ. V lost 0 bases and J lost 8, with 24 bases in between. This chain's CDR3 is CASSLGARRGDWRDSPLHF. The CDR3 nucleotides read TGCGCCAGCAGCTTGGGGGCCCGCAGGGGCGACTGGCGGGATTCACCCCTCCACTTT.